The 9 T cell receptor beta chains presented below share a single source sample, sequenced in a study of CD8+ T cells in alopecia areata. Isolated RNA was reverse transcribed into cDNA used as the sequencing template. The data were produced by immunoSEQ multiplex PCR, yet TCRdb's version contains in-frame clones alone and is incomplete. The sample holds around 250,000 clones, 67% seen once. The sample in question was CD4+ T cells sorted from blood, obtained at week 0. The receptors originated from a human donor with alopecia areata.

This chain uses TRBV5-1 with TRBJ2-5, with D possibly being TRBD2 (5 bases). V dropped 4 bases and J dropped 2 bases, with 15 bases sitting between them. Looked up from germline, CDR1 is SGHRS and CDR2 is YFSETQ. The CDR3 is 15 residues long. Written as DNA, the CDR3 is TGCGCCAGCAGCCTGGCTGCGGGTGAGCAAGAGACCCAGTACTTC. As protein: CASSLAAGEQETQYF.

The rearrangement links TRBV29-1 to TRBJ1-2; a possible D gene is TRBD1 (5 bases). The CDR3 is made up of 13 amino acids. Germline V gives CDR1 SQVTM, CDR2 ANQGSEA. The ends were cut back, 0 bases at V and 4 bases at J, with 9 bases in the middle. The CDR3 DNA sequence: TGCAGCGTTGAAGAGGTGACAGCCTATGGCTACACCTTC. Residues: CSVEEVTAYGYTF.

The rearrangement links TRBV9 to TRBJ2-7; maybe TRBD1 (5 bases). Trimming cost V 4 bases and J 4 bases, with 21 bases left between them. The CDR3 runs to 16 residues. Looked up from germline, CDR1 is SGDLS and CDR2 is YYNGEE. CDR3 nucleotides: TGTGCCAGCAGCCAAGGGGTAGGTCAGGCCCTATACGAGCAGTACTTC. This translates into CASSQGVGQALYEQYF.

The V and J genes are TRBV5-4 and TRBJ1-2; D is possibly TRBD1 (5 bases). V was pared by 4 bases and J by 4 bases, with 14 bases between. CDR3 length equals 14 residues. Germline V gene lookup returns CDR1 SGHNT and CDR2 YYREEE (reference sequence). Here the CDR3 DNA reads TGTGCCAGCAGCACTGGGACGGATTCCTATGGCTACACCTTC. This gives the protein CASSTGTDSYGYTF.

V gene TRBV2 combines with J gene TRBJ2-2; 7 bases agree with TRBD1. CDR3 length equals 13 residues. Per the germline V gene, CDR1 is SNHLY and CDR2 is FYNNEI. The V gene end was trimmed by 11 bases and the J gene end by 4 bases; junction bases not matched to a gene: 7. The CDR3 spells CARNSGGTGELFF. Here the CDR3 DNA reads TGTGCCCGCAATTCAGGGGGCACCGGGGAGCTGTTTTTT.

The chain's CDR3 is CASSPINAGQNTGELFF. The DNA of the CDR3 is TGTGCCAGCAGCCCCATAAACGCGGGGCAGAACACCGGGGAGCTGTTTTTT. The chain combines TRBV7-3 with TRBJ2-2, with a tentative D call TRBD2 (6 bases). The CDR3 spans 17 residues. V lost 5 bases and J lost 1, with 17 bases in between. Germline-derived CDR1 and CDR2 are SGHTA and FQGTGA.

This clone was counted only a few times. The chain joins TRBV29-1 to TRBJ2-5, with 8 bases lining up with TRBD1. The CDR3 length is 12 residues. Germline-derived CDR1 and CDR2 are SQVTM and ANQGSEA. The trim removed 7 bases at V and 7 bases at J, leaving 8 bases unmatched. The CDR3 DNA reads TGCAGCGCCGAAGGACAGGGTAGGACCCAGTACTTC. It specifies CSAEGQGRTQYF.

Here the CDR3 DNA reads TGTGCCAGCAGCGTAGAACGGACCGGGGCCAACGTCCTGACTTTC. This translates into CASSVERTGANVLTF. The chain joins TRBV9 to TRBJ2-6, with unresolved D. In germline, CDR1 is SGDLS, CDR2 YYNGEE. V lost 0 bases, J lost 4 bases, and 8 bases lay in between. CDR3 length equals 15 residues.

The chain uses TRBV4-2 and TRBJ1-5; D unresolved. V lost 0 bases, J lost 3 bases, and 12 bases lay in between. CDR1 LGHNA and CDR2 YNFKEQ come from the germline V gene. CDR3 length: 16 amino acids. The CDR3, as DNA: TGTGCCAGCAGCCAAGATCGAGGCAGAGTCAATCAGCCCCAGCATTTT. This codes for CASSQDRGRVNQPQHF.